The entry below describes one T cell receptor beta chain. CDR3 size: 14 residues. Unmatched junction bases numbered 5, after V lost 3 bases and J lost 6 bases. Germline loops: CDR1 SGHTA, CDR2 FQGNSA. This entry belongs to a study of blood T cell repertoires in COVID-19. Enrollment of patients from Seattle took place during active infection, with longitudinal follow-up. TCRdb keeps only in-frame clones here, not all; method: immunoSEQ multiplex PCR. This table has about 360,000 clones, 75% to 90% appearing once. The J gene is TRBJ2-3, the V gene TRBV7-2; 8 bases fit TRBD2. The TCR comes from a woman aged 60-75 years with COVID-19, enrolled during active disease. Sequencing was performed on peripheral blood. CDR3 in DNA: TGTGCCAGCAGCTTTGGACTAGCTCCGGATACGCAGTATTTT. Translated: CASSFGLAPDTQYF.